The clone carrying this TCR beta chain was counted only a few times. This specimen belongs to a study of T cells in Graves' hyperthyroidism and ophthalmopathy. Extraction of PBMCs used 10 ml of fresh peripheral blood. Amplified regions were TCR beta CDR3 sequences from RNA transcripts. HTBI primers drove first-round RT-PCR of the TCR CDR3. Using its own MiXCR run on the multiplex PCR reads, TCRdb lists one record per CDR3 protein. This table holds hundreds of thousands of distinct CDR3 sequences, approximately 14% found once. What was sequenced was blood. This TCR was recovered from a woman younger than 30 with Graves' hyperthyroidism.

In DNA form, the CDR3 reads TGTGCCAGCAGCATGGACAGGGTGAACACTGAAGCTTTCTTT. Protein sequence: CASSMDRVNTEAFF. V and J are TRBV9 and TRBJ1-1; 8 bases align to TRBD1. This CDR3 has 14 amino acids. Germline values: CDR1 SGDLS, CDR2 YYNGEE. With 4 bases clipped from V and 0 bases from J, the junction kept 2 bases outside the gene matches.